This is a list of T cell receptor beta chains from one sample in a study of identical twins. TCRdb redid the calling of the 5' RACE reads with MiXCR, one entry per CDR3 protein. Of hundreds of thousands of distinct CDR3 sequences listed, roughly 6% were seen once; the top ten hold about 2%. The sample taken for sequencing was naive T cells sorted from blood. These receptors were taken from a man aged 18-30 years in good health. Each CDR3 is given without its conserved first and last residue. Not all rows give a size; the values are once, few, many and, for expanded clones, a class.

13	TRBV27	.	ASSPKLAGSDTQY
11	TRBV15	few	ATSPAIADTQY
12	TRBV7-6	.	ASSPTVGDTEAF
12	TRBV5-1	many	ASSLGGPYYEQY
11	TRBV10-3	many	AILGGDTGELF
14	TRBV20-1	many	SARRTGGALKETQY
14	TRBV6-1	few	ASSKPTGTGGNEQF
8	TRBV29-1	many	SFRGNEQF
11	TRBV5-5	.	ASSRTGMAEAF
12	TRBV5-8	many	ASSLNRGIGELF
15	TRBV3-1	few	ASSQEVAGGVYNEQF
11	TRBV19	.	ASSWTDMAEAF
13	TRBV7-6	few	ASSLNLGANQPQH
9	TRBV20-1	many	SARPERIQY
16	TRBV20-1	few	SARAPNGRISGANVLT
12	TRBV6-2/TRBV6-3	many	AGAASGSHNEQF
10	TRBV29-1	many	SVAPAVNEQF
13	TRBV29-1	many	SVDGTGTINNEQF
11	TRBV4-3	many	ASSQDEGAEQF
11	TRBV25-1	.	ASSESSRETQY
10	TRBV24-1	.	ATSDSYWGYT
11	TRBV12-3/TRBV12-4	many	ASTWTSTDTQY
10	TRBV28	many	ASRTSSHEQY
9	TRBV20-1	.	SADSNIGYT
11	TRBV14	few	ASSQVEGGEQY
11	TRBV20-1	few	SASGGIGNEQF
12	TRBV12-3/TRBV12-4	many	ASSPFPENTEAF
9	TRBV10-3	many	AIRNNNEQF
13	TRBV29-1	many	SVGRGTVSSYEQY
14	TRBV24-1	few	ATSDPGQGGTDTQY
10	TRBV29-1	few	SVIQGVTEAF
13	TRBV28	.	ASSLAGGGSETQY
13	TRBV7-3	.	ASSLREEATGELF
11	TRBV7-7	.	ASSHAFPGELF
11	TRBV15	few	ATSPDLAGELF
12	TRBV7-2	many	ASSLANSRTAAF
13	TRBV5-1	.	ASSSWSGGEETQY
15	TRBV5-1	.	ASSLGGLGQGLDEQF
12	TRBV20-1	few	SARDLDGSYGYT
18	TRBV3-1	few	ASSQEAASGIAPNTGELF
12	TRBV20-1	few	SVTTGWYQETQY
11	TRBV20-1	many	SARERASYEQY
15	TRBV5-1	few	ASMGLAGDPGTGELF
14	TRBV3-1	few	ASSQDRNTVQETQY
10	TRBV19	.	ASGRTYNEQF
11	TRBV19	.	ASSISRNTEAF
14	TRBV12-3/TRBV12-4	.	ASSPTVGPLGDEQF
12	TRBV14	few	ASSPIGDYNEQF
14	TRBV20-1	few	SAHHRSGFSNQPQH